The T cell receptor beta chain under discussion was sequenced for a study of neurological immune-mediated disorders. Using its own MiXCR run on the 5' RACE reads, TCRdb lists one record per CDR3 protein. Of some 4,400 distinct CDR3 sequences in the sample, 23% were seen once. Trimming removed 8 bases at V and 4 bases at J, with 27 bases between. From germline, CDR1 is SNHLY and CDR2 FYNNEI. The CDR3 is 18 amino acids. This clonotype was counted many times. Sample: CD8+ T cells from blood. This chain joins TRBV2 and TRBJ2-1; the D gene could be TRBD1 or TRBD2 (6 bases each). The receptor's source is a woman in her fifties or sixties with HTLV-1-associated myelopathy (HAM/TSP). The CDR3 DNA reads TGTGCCAGCCCCGGGGAGGACAGACGGCAGCTACGATACAATGAGCAGTTCTTC. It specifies CASPGEDRRQLRYNEQFF.